Below, one TCR beta chain is given with its context. These data come from a study of blood T cell repertoires in COVID-19. Study-level background: Samples came from the United States, Italy and Spain, spanning acute and convalescent COVID-19. Sample material is recorded as cDNA or gDNA derived from T cells, B-cell-depleted T cells, or PBMCs.

Source study methods: For nucleated cells, counts were estimated from reference gene primer amplification. TCRdb keeps only in-frame clones here, not all; method: immunoSEQ multiplex PCR. That table supplies the V and J calls and clone size; D and trimming were determined from the DNA. The sample carries about 200,000 clones, around 84% recorded once. Germline lookup yields CDR1 LGHDT and CDR2 YNNKEL (reference sequence). The germline V and J ends were trimmed by 4 bases and 4 bases, with 18 bases remaining between them. CDR3 length equals 16 residues. This clonotype was obtained from a human donor in a cohort sampled during active COVID-19. The specimen was peripheral blood. The chain has TRBV3-1 (or the pseudogene TRBV3-2) and TRBJ2-3; tentatively, D is TRBD2 (6 bases). CDR3 bases: TGTGCCAGCAGCCCAGCCCACCTTACGGGGGCAGATACGCAGTATTTT. Its translation: CASSPAHLTGADTQYF.